The next 24 T cell receptor beta chains were all read from a single sample in a study of T cell repertoires in cytomegalovirus infection. TCRdb independently ran MiXCR on the reads; one entry per CDR3 protein. The sample records 400,000 or so distinct CDR3 sequences, 31% being singletons. Sequenced input: PBMCs. These receptor sequences come from a human donor in good health (CMV status not recorded). Some clones in this sample may be carry-over from other donors' samples.

This clonotype was counted ten times or more. The CDR3 reads CATRRGQGSTDTQYF. The DNA for the CDR3 is TGTGCCACCCGCAGGGGACAGGGGAGCACAGATACGCAGTATTTT. The V gene is TRBV12-3 or TRBV12-4, the J gene TRBJ2-3, with 10 bases fitting TRBD1. The CDR3 is made up of 15 amino acids. V gave up 10 bases and J gave up 0 bases; unmatched junction bases: 7.

V gene TRBV6-2 or TRBV6-3 combines with J gene TRBJ1-1; D may be TRBD1 (5 bases). V lost 4 bases and J 4 bases, leaving 13 bases between the germline ends. The CDR3 has 14 residues. The germline V gene has CDR1 MNHEY and CDR2 SVGEGT. The CDR3 here is CASSSNPGSTEAFF. The CDR3, as DNA: TGTGCCAGCAGTTCAAATCCAGGGAGCACTGAAGCTTTCTTT.

V gene TRBV5-4 combines with J gene TRBJ2-2, with unresolved D. The germline V gene encodes CDR1 SGHNT and CDR2 YYREEE (reference sequence). The V and J ends lost 4 bases and 6 bases respectively, with 10 bases between them. The CDR3 totals 13 residues. CDR3 loop: CASSRSSSGELFF. The DNA of the CDR3 is TGTGCCAGCAGCAGGTCGAGTTCCGGGGAGCTGTTTTTT. The entire variable domain, with the rest obtained from reference TRBV5-4 and TRBJ2-2, is as follows: ETGVTQSPTHLIKTRGQQVTLRCSSQSGHNTVSWYQQALGQGPQFIFQYYREEENGRGNFPPRFSGLQFPNYSSELNVNALELDDSALYLCASSRSSSGELFFGEGSRLTVL.

In this sample, this clonotype turned up many times. The V call is TRBV7-2, the J call TRBJ1-4, with a weak D call TRBD1 (5 bases). The V gene's germline CDR1 is SGHTA and CDR2 FQGNSA. V was cut by 1 base and J by 7 bases, with 13 bases left in between. The CDR3 is made up of 15 amino acids. The DNA for the CDR3 is TGTGCCAGCAGCTTAGACAGGCACCCAAGTGAAAAACTGTTTTTT. Translating gives CASSLDRHPSEKLFF.

This clonotype was detected a few times. The rearrangement uses TRBV25-1 and TRBJ1-6; D is undetermined. CDR1 MGHDK and CDR2 SYGVNS come from the germline V gene. The ends were cut back, 4 bases at V and 7 bases at J, with 14 bases in the middle. The CDR3 contains 15 residues. The CDR3: CASSGPRGINSPLHF. CDR3 coding DNA: TGTGCCAGCAGTGGGCCCCGGGGTATCAATTCACCCCTCCACTTT.

This clonotype was recorded a few times. This rearrangement joins TRBV6-6 to TRBJ2-7, with D uncertain. This CDR3 contains 14 residues. Germline values: CDR1 MNHNY, CDR2 SVGAGI (reference sequence). V was cut by 2 bases and J by 3 bases, with 11 bases left in between. The CDR3 DNA is TGTGCCAGCAGTTACAGGGCCCGAGGCTACGAGCAGTACTTC. Translating it yields CASSYRARGYEQYF.

To note about this clonotype: Its ends do not fully match the called genes, so a read error is possible. This chain links TRBV6-4 with TRBJ2-2; 9 bases map to TRBD1. The CDR3 extends over 15 amino acids. CDR1 is MRHNA, CDR2 SNTAGT, per germline. This chain's CDR3 is CASSARTGDTWELFF. As DNA, the CDR3 is TGTGCCAGCAGTGCCCGGACAGGGGACACCTGGGAGCTGTTTTTT.

This clonotype was seen ten or more times. The chain joins TRBV12-3 or TRBV12-4 to TRBJ2-7, with 7 bases fitting TRBD1. CDR3 length: 14 residues. Germline trimming cut 5 bases from V and 2 bases from J; bases unmatched to any gene: 6. The CDR3 nucleotides are TGTGCCAGCAGTCTCGACAGGGCCGCCTACGAGCAGTACTTC. Residues: CASSLDRAAYEQYF.

Turning to this clonotype: A read error is possible here, since a much larger clone lies one base away. Because the CDR3 is missing its conserved closing phenylalanine or tryptophan, this is likely a read error. The genes are TRBV7-2 and TRBJ2-1, with 10 bases lining up with TRBD1. CDR3 length equals 16 residues. Germline V gene lookup returns CDR1 SGHTA and CDR2 FQGNSA. J gave up 9 bases and V 3 bases, and 11 bases lay outside the gene matches. CDR3 bases: TGTGCCAGCAGCTTCCGCCCGGGACAGGGGATTAGTGAGCAGTTCTTA. Its protein is CASSFRPGQGISEQFL.

In regard to this clonotype: The germline gene is not matched at one end of the junction; a read error may be the cause. The rearrangement joins TRBV11-2 to TRBJ2-5; D not certain. Per germline, CDR1 SGHAT and CDR2 FQNNGV. CDR3 length: 14 amino acids. Here the CDR3 reads CASTLTPMIETQCF. The CDR3 DNA reads as TGTGCCAGCACCCTGACCCCTATGATAGAGACCCAGTGCTTC.

This clonotype was recorded at least ten times. The rearrangement uses TRBV28 and TRBJ2-3, with 9 bases identical to TRBD1. The trim removed 5 bases at V and 4 bases at J, leaving 13 bases unmatched. Germline lookup yields CDR1 MDHEN and CDR2 SYDVKM. The CDR3 contains 17 residues. CDR3 region: CASSPFRRDRVADTQYF. The CDR3 DNA sequence: TGTGCCAGCAGTCCCTTTCGCCGGGACAGGGTGGCAGATACGCAGTATTTT. The full variable domain, with the rest looked up from reference TRBV28 and TRBJ2-3, is DVKVTQSSRYLVKRTGEKVFLECVQDMDHENMFWYRQDPGLGLRLIYFSYDVKMKEKGDIPEGYSVSREKKERFSLILESASTNQTSMYLCASSPFRRDRVADTQYFGPGTRLTVL.

This clonotype was detected a few times. The chain is built from TRBV5-6 and TRBJ1-1; D not certain. Trimming shortened V by 3 bases and J by 0 bases, and 12 bases separated the two germline ends. Germline-derived CDR1 and CDR2 are SGHDT and YYEEEE. This CDR3 has 15 residues. The CDR3 loop reads CASSSRENLNTEAFF. The CDR3 nucleotides are TGTGCCAGCAGCTCGCGGGAGAATTTGAACACTGAAGCTTTCTTT.

This rearrangement joins TRBV10-3 to TRBJ2-1, with no clear D. The V and J ends lost 3 bases and 3 bases respectively, with 9 bases between them. This CDR3 contains 14 residues. Germline-derived CDR1 and CDR2 are ENHRY and SYGVKD. The CDR3, as DNA: TGTGCCATCAGTGACCCGGACCTCTACAATGAGCAGTTCTTC. As protein: CAISDPDLYNEQFF.

The chain combines TRBV20-1 with TRBJ1-1; D possibly corresponds to TRBD1 (6 bases). This CDR3 has 13 amino acids. The V gene lost 1 base and the J gene lost 6 bases, with 12 bases spanning the gap. The V gene's germline CDR1 is DFQATT and CDR2 SNEGSKA (reference sequence). The CDR3 DNA is TGCAGTGCTAGAGCTCCGCGGGGGCCTGAAGCTTTCTTT. Residues: CSARAPRGPEAFF.

This clonotype came up many times. The rearrangement uses TRBV7-2 and TRBJ2-1; 14 bases map to TRBD2. In germline, CDR1 is SGHTA, CDR2 FQGNSA. V lost 2 bases and J lost 7; bases outside the gene matches: 1. The CDR3 extends over 15 amino acids. The CDR3 loop is CASSLRTSGGNEQFF. Here the CDR3 DNA reads TGTGCCAGCAGCTTACGGACTAGCGGGGGGAATGAGCAGTTCTTC.

V usage is TRBV6-6 and J usage is TRBJ1-5; D remains ambiguous. Germline V lookup: CDR1 MNHNY, CDR2 SVGAGI (reference sequence). The CDR3 is 13 amino acids. V lost 5 bases and J lost 4, with 9 bases in between. CDR3 loop: CASSASMNQPQHF. The CDR3 DNA reads TGTGCCAGCAGTGCCTCGATGAATCAGCCCCAGCATTTT.

To note about this clonotype: Compared with germline, one end of the junction differs, possibly owing to a read error. This chain connects TRBV7-8 to TRBJ2-7, with unresolved D. The CDR3 consists of 13 residues. Germline CDR1 and CDR2: SGHVS and FQNEAQ. The CDR3 DNA follows: TGTGCCAGCATCTTAGAAAGCTACTACGAGCAGTACTTC. This encodes CASILESYYEQYF. Together with reference TRBV7-8 and TRBJ2-7, the CDR3 gives the full variable domain: GAGVSQSPRYKVAKRGQDVALRCDPISGHVSLFWYQQALGQGPEFLTYFQNEAQLDKSGLPSDRFFAERPEGSVSTLKIQRTQQEDSAVYLCASILESYYEQYFGPGTRLTVT.

This chain links TRBV6-5 with TRBJ2-5; D is possibly TRBD2 (6 bases). V was clipped by 2 bases and J by 1 base, with 14 bases between them. Germline V gene lookup returns CDR1 MNHEY and CDR2 SVGAGI. This CDR3 has 16 amino acids. In DNA, the CDR3 is TGTGCCAGCAGTTACGGGCTAGTGGGGGGCCAAGAGACCCAGTACTTC. Translation gives CASSYGLVGGQETQYF.

This clonotype was detected only a few times. V usage is TRBV4-1 and J usage is TRBJ2-1, with D hard to call. The CDR3 has 16 residues. V was shortened by 0 bases and J by 13 bases, with 22 bases between the two germline ends. Germline V gene sequence: CDR1 MGHRA, CDR2 YSYEKL. DNA for the CDR3: TGCGCCAGCAGCCAAGAGCCCCCAAACGTGAGGCAGGCACAGTTCTTC. It is translated as CASSQEPPNVRQAQFF.

This clonotype was counted many times. This chain uses TRBV7-2 with TRBJ1-4; no reliable D call. Per germline, CDR1 SGHTA and CDR2 FQGNSA. The CDR3 consists of 14 residues. V was shortened by 6 bases and J by 5 bases, with 13 bases between the two germline ends. CDR3 coding DNA: TGTGCCAGCAGACCGGACGGTTGGAATGAAAAACTGTTTTTT. Translating gives CASRPDGWNEKLFF.

This clonotype was detected ten times or more. This chain connects TRBV4-1 to TRBJ1-6; D call uncertain. CDR1 is MGHRA, CDR2 YSYEKL, per germline. The CDR3 length is 13 residues. Trimming pared 1 base from V and 13 bases from J, leaving 11 bases between. In DNA form, the CDR3 reads TGCGCCAGCAGCCAAGGGCTGGTCTCCCCCCTCCACTTT. Residues: CASSQGLVSPLHF.

This clonotype was seen a handful of times. J is TRBJ1-6 and V is TRBV6-1; 10 bases match TRBD1. The CDR3 sequence is 18 residues long. Germline CDR1 and CDR2: MNHNS and SASEGT. The V and J ends lost 6 bases and 7 bases, in that order; junction bases with no gene match: 15. DNA for the CDR3: TGTGCCAGCAGCAACCCTACGAATGGACAGGGGGAGAATTCACCCCTCCACTTT. This translates into CASSNPTNGQGENSPLHF.

The table lists this clonotype with many counts. CDR3 bases: TGTGCCAGCAGCCCTAGGACGGCGGTTAATTCACCCCTCCACTTT. This codes for CASSPRTAVNSPLHF. This chain connects TRBV11-2 to TRBJ1-6; D is ambiguous. V dropped 5 bases and J dropped 6 bases, with 14 bases sitting between them. The V gene's germline CDR1 is SGHAT and CDR2 FQNNGV. The CDR3 length is 15 residues. Using reference TRBV11-2 and TRBJ1-6 for the parts outside the CDR3, the full variable domain is EAGVAQSPRYKIIEKRQSVAFWCNPISGHATLYWYQQILGQGPKLLIQFQNNGVVDDSQLPKDRFSAERLKGVDSTLKIQPAKLEDSAVYLCASSPRTAVNSPLHFGNGTRLTVT.

In the case of this clonotype: Lacking the conserved final phenylalanine or tryptophan, this CDR3 likely reflects a read error. The DNA is omitted, as the CDR3 cannot be located on it reliably, and the CDR3 follows TCRdb's listing. This chain links TRBV11-2 with TRBJ2-4; the D call of TRBD2 is as the table states it, not checked on the DNA. The CDR3 extends over 17 residues, inclusive of both ends. In germline, CDR1 is SGHAT, CDR2 FQNNGV. The CDR3 protein is CASSLVGGFLAKNSKYS.